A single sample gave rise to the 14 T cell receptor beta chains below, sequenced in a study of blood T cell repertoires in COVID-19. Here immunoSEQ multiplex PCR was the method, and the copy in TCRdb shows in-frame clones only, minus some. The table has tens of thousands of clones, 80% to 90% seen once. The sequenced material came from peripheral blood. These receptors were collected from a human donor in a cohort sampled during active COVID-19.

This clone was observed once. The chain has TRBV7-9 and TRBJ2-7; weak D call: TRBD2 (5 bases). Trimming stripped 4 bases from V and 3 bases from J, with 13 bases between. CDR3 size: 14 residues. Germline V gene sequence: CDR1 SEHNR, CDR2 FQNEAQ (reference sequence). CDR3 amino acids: CASSSHSAGYEQYF. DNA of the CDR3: TGTGCCAGCAGCTCGCATTCGGCGGGCTACGAGCAGTACTTC.

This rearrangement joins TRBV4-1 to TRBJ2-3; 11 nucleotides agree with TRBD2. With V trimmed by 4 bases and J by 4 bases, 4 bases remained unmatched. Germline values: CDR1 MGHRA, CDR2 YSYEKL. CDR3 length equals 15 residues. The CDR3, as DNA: TGCGCCAGCAGCCGAACTAGCGGGGGCGCAGATACGCAGTATTTT. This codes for CASSRTSGGADTQYF.

CDR3: CASSPLESKRGNEQFF. The CDR3 DNA follows: TGTGCCAGCAGCCCCCTGGAAAGCAAGAGGGGGAATGAGCAGTTCTTC. J is TRBJ2-1 and V is TRBV3-1 (or the pseudogene TRBV3-2); possibly TRBD1 for D (6 bases). The CDR3 spans 16 residues. V was shortened by 4 bases and J by 7 bases, with 20 bases between the two germline ends. Germline loops: CDR1 LGHDT, CDR2 YNNKEL (reference sequence).

The CDR3 region is CASNLSGYYGYTF. The DNA of the CDR3 is TGTGCCAGCAACTTATCAGGGTACTATGGCTACACCTTC. The chain joins TRBV28 to TRBJ1-2; a weak D match, TRBD1 (5 bases). The CDR3 is 13 amino acids. Germline CDR1 reads MDHEN; CDR2 reads SYDVKM. The germline V and J ends were trimmed by 7 bases and 3 bases, with 12 bases remaining between them.

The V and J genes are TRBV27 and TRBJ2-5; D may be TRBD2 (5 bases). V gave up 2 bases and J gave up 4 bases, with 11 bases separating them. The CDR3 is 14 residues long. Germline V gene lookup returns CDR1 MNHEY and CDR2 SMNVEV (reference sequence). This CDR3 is CASSLGLRAETQYF. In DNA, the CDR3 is TGTGCCAGCAGTTTAGGACTCCGGGCAGAGACCCAGTACTTC.

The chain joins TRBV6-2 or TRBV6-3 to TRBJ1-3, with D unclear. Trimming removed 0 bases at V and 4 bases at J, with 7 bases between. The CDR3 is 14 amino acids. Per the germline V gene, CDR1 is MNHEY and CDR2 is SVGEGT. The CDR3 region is CASSYSVEGNTIYF. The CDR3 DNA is TGTGCCAGCAGTTACTCGGTGGAGGGAAACACCATATATTTT.

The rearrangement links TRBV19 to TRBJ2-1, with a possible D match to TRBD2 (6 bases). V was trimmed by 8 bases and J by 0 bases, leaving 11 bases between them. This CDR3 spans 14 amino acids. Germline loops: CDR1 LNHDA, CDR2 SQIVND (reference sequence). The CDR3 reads CASSLAASYNEQFF. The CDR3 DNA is TGTGCCAGTTCCTTAGCGGCCTCCTACAATGAGCAGTTCTTC.

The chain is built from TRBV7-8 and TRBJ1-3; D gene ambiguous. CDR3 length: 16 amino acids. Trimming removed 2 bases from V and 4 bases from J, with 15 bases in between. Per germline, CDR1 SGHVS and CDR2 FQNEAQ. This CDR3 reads CASSLQTPDWGNTIYF. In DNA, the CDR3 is TGTGCCAGCAGCTTACAAACCCCTGACTGGGGAAACACCATATATTTT.

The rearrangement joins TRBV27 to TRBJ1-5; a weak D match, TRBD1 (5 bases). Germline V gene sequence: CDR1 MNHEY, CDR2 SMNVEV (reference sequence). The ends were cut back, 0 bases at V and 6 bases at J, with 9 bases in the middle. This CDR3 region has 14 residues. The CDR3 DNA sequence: TGTGCCAGCAGTTTATCCGCAGGGTTTCAGCCCCAGCATTTT. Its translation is CASSLSAGFQPQHF.

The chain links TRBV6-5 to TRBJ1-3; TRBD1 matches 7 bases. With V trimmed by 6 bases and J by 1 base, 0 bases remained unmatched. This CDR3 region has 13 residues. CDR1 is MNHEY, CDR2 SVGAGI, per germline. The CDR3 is CASRTGSGNTIYF. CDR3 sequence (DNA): TGTGCCAGCAGGACAGGGTCTGGAAACACCATATATTTT.

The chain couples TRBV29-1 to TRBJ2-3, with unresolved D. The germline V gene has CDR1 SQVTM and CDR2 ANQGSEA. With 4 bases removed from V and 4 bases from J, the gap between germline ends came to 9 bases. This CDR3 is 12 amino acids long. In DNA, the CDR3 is TGCAGCGTTGGGCCGGGTGCAGATACGCAGTATTTT. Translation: CSVGPGADTQYF.

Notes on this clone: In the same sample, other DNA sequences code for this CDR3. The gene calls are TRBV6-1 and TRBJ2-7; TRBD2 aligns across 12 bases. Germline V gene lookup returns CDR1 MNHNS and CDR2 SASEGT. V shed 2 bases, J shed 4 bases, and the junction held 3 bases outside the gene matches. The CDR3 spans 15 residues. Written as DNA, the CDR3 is TGTGCCAGCAGTGAAATGACTAGCGGGAGTTACGAGCAGTACTTC. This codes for CASSEMTSGSYEQYF.

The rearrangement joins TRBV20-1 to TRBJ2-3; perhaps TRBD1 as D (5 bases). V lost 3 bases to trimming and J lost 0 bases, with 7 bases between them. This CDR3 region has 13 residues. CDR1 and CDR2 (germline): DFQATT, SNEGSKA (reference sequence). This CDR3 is CSASKGSTDTQYF. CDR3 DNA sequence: TGCAGTGCTAGTAAGGGGAGCACAGATACGCAGTATTTT.

Here the CDR3 reads CASSSLNTGELFF. In DNA form, the CDR3 reads TGTGCCAGCAGCTCACTAAACACCGGGGAGCTGTTTTTT. V gene TRBV11-3 combines with J gene TRBJ2-2; no definite D call. Trimming shortened V by 4 bases and J by 2 bases, and 5 bases separated the two germline ends. The CDR3 extends over 13 amino acids. Germline V lookup: CDR1 SGHNT, CDR2 YENEEA.